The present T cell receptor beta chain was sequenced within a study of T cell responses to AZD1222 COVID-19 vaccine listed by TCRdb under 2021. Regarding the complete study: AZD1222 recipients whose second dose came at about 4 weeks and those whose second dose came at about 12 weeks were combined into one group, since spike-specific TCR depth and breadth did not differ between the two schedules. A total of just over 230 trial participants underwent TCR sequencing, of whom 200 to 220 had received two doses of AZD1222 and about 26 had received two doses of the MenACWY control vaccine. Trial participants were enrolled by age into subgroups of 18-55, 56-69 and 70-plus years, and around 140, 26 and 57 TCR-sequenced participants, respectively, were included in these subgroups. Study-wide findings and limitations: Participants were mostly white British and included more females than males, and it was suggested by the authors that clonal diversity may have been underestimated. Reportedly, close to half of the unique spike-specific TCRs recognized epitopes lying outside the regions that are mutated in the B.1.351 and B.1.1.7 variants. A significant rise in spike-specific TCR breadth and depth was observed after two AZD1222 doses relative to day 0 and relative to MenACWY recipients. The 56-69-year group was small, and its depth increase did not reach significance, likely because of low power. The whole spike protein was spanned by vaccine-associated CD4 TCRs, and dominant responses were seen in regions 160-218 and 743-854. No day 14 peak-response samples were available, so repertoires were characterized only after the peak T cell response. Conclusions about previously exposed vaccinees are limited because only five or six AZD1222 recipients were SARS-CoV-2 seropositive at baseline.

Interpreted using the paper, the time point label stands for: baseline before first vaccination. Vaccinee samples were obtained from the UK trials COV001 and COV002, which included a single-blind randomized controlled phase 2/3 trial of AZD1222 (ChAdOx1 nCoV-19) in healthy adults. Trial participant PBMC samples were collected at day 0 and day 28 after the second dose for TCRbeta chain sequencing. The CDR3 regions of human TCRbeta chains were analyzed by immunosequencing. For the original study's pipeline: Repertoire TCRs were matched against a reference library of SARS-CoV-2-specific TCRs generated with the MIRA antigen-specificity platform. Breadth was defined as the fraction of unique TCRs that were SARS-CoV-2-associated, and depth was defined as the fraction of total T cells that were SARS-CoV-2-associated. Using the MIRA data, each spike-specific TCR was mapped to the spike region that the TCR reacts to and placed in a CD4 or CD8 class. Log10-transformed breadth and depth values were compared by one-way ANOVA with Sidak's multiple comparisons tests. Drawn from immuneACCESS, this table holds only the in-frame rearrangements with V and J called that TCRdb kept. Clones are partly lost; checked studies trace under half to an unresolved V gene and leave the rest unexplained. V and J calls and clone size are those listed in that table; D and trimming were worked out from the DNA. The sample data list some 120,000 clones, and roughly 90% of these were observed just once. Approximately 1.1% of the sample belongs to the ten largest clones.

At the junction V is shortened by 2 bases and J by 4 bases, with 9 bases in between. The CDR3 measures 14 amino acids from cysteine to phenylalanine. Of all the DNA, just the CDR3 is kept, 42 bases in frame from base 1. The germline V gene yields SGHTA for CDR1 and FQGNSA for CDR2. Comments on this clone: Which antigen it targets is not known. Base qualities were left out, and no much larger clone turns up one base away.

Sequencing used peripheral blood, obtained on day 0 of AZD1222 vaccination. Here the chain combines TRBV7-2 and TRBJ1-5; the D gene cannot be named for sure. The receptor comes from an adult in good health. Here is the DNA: TGTGCCAGCAGCTTACCCAGCCTGAATCAGCCCCAGCATTTT. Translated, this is CASSLPSLNQPQHF.